The 26 T cell receptor beta chains in this list originate from one sample, sequenced in a study of blood T cell repertoires in COVID-19. Method: immunoSEQ multiplex PCR; TCRdb's copy keeps in-frame clones and lacks some. Of around 450,000 clones listed, roughly nine tenths were seen once; the top ten hold about 2.1%. Specimen: PBMCs or T cells enriched from blood (not recorded which). The source of these receptors is a woman between 18 and 30 years old with acute COVID-19.

The sample holds one count of this clone. The chain has TRBV2 and TRBJ1-5, with D possibly matching TRBD1 (5 bases). The ends were cut back, 6 bases at V and 9 bases at J, with 12 bases in the middle. This CDR3 has 12 residues. The germline gives CDR1 SNHLY, CDR2 FYNNEI. CDR3 nucleotides: TGTGCCAGCAGAGACAGTAATGGGCCCCAGCATTTT. This sequence encodes CASRDSNGPQHF.

The CDR3 nucleotides are TGTGCCAGCTCCCCAGGGGGCGCGTCCTACGAGCAGTACTTC. It specifies CASSPGGASYEQYF. The V call is TRBV18, the J call TRBJ2-7, with 8 nucleotides matching TRBD1. After removal of 6 bases from V and 1 base from J, the junction contained 5 bases not matched to a gene. This CDR3 spans 14 amino acids. The germline V gene has CDR1 KGHSH and CDR2 LQKENI.

The genes are TRBV2 and TRBJ2-5; D gene uncertain. CDR3 length: 16 amino acids. Germline CDR1 and CDR2: SNHLY and FYNNEI. The ends were cut back, 1 base at V and 7 bases at J, with 19 bases in the middle. CDR3 DNA sequence: TGTGCCAGCAGTGAAGAACTTGCGGTCCTTTTGGGGACCCAGTACTTC. Amino acid sequence: CASSEELAVLLGTQYF.

The CDR3 DNA sequence: TGTGCCAGCCCTTTGGAGGGGACTGAAGCTTTCTTT. As protein: CASPLEGTEAFF. This chain connects TRBV3-1 (or the pseudogene TRBV3-2) to TRBJ1-1; D is perhaps TRBD1 (5 bases). V was shortened by 8 bases and J by 5 bases, with 12 bases between the two germline ends. This CDR3 contains 12 residues. CDR1 is LGHDT and CDR2 is YNNKEL in the germline V gene (reference sequence).

The CDR3 DNA sequence: TGTGCCATCAGAACAAGCGGGAGCTCCTACAATGAGCAGTTCTTC. Protein sequence: CAIRTSGSSYNEQFF. The rearrangement links TRBV10-3 to TRBJ2-1; 8 bases are shared with TRBD2. CDR3 length equals 15 residues. Trimming took 6 bases from V and 0 from J; bases not matched to a gene: 4. Looked up from germline, CDR1 is ENHRY and CDR2 is SYGVKD.

J is TRBJ2-3 and V is TRBV30, with 7 nucleotides matching TRBD2. The ends lost 0 bases at V and 1 base at J; junction bases unmatched: 4. The CDR3 is made up of 15 amino acids. Germline V gives CDR1 GTSNPN, CDR2 SVGIG (reference sequence). Written as DNA, the CDR3 is TGTGCCTGGAGTGTACTGGCGGGGGGCACAGATACGCAGTATTTT. Translated, it gives CAWSVLAGGTDTQYF.

In DNA, the CDR3 is TGTGCCAGCAGCTTAGACAGGGCGGACACCGGGGAGCTGTTTTTT. It codes for CASSLDRADTGELFF. This rearrangement joins TRBV5-4 to TRBJ2-2; 7 bases map to TRBD1. CDR1 and CDR2 from the germline V gene are SGHNT and YYREEE (reference sequence). The V gene end was trimmed by 2 bases and the J gene end by 3 bases; junction bases not matched to a gene: 4. The CDR3 is made up of 15 amino acids.

This rearrangement joins TRBV9 to TRBJ1-4, with 7 nucleotides matching TRBD1. Per germline, CDR1 SGDLS and CDR2 YYNGEE. The CDR3 has 14 residues. Trimming cost V 0 bases and J 8 bases; bases outside gene matches: 4. CDR3 nucleotide sequence: TGTGCCAGCAGCGTAGACACAGGGGAAGAAAAACTGTTTTTT. This encodes CASSVDTGEEKLFF. The full variable domain, with the rest looked up from reference TRBV9 and TRBJ1-4, is DSGVTQTPKHLITATGQRVTLRCSPRSGDLSVYWYQQSLDQGLQFLIQYYNGEERAKGNILERFSAQQFPDLHSELNLSSLELGDSALYFCASSVDTGEEKLFFGSGTQLSVL.

J is TRBJ1-1 and V is TRBV11-2; D is uncertain. The CDR3 runs to 14 residues. V dropped 1 base and J dropped 5 bases, with 11 bases sitting between them. CDR1 and CDR2 from the germline V gene are SGHAT and FQNNGV. CDR3 nucleotide sequence: TGTGCCAGCAGCTTAGGAGGGCCGAAGACTGAAGCTTTCTTT. Translated: CASSLGGPKTEAFF.

V usage is TRBV9 and J usage is TRBJ1-2, with TRBD1 matching 8 bases. This CDR3 comprises 14 residues. V trimming: 3 bases; J trimming: 4 bases; junction bases outside the gene matches: 5. From germline, CDR1 is SGDLS and CDR2 YYNGEE. CDR3 sequence reads: CASSASGGVYGYTF. The CDR3 DNA is TGTGCCAGCAGCGCCTCAGGGGGCGTCTATGGCTACACCTTC.

The chain has TRBV5-5 and TRBJ1-6; possibly TRBD1 for D (5 bases). The CDR3 has 16 residues. Germline V gives CDR1 SGHKS, CDR2 YYEKEE (reference sequence). The V end lost 4 bases, the J end lost 0 bases, and 11 bases lay between the germline ends. Here the CDR3 DNA reads TGTGCCAGCAGCCCTCGACAGTACTCCTATAATTCACCCCTCCACTTT. Translation gives CASSPRQYSYNSPLHF.

This chain connects TRBV3-1 (or the pseudogene TRBV3-2) to TRBJ1-4; D is unclear. The CDR3 totals 17 residues. Trimming pared 4 bases from V and 8 bases from J, leaving 23 bases between. Germline CDR1 reads LGHDT; CDR2 reads YNNKEL (reference sequence). Here the CDR3 reads CASSLNQMATWREKLFF. For the CDR3, the DNA is TGTGCCAGCAGCCTCAATCAGATGGCCACCTGGAGGGAAAAACTGTTTTTT.

This clone was seen just once. V gene TRBV4-3 combines with J gene TRBJ2-2; D possibly corresponds to TRBD1 (5 bases). Germline CDR1 and CDR2: LGHNA and YSLEER. The CDR3 loop spans 15 amino acids. Trimming shortened V by 1 base and J by 3 bases, and 9 bases separated the two germline ends. The CDR3 sequence: CASSQGGIYTGELFF. CDR3 nucleotides: TGCGCCAGCAGCCAAGGGGGCATTTACACCGGGGAGCTGTTTTTT.

This clone was counted a single time. The chain recombines TRBV7-9 with TRBJ2-7; D is perhaps TRBD2 (5 bases). Looked up from germline, CDR1 is SEHNR and CDR2 is FQNEAQ (reference sequence). There are 15 residues in the CDR3. V lost 6 bases and J 6 bases, leaving 21 bases between the germline ends. The CDR3 sequence: CASSSSGNTLTEQYF. CDR3 sequence (DNA): TGTGCCAGCAGTTCCTCCGGGAATACCCTTACCGAGCAGTACTTC.

The V call is TRBV29-1, the J call TRBJ1-2, with D perhaps TRBD1 (6 bases). The ends were cut back, 3 bases at V and 3 bases at J, with 17 bases in the middle. This CDR3 spans 15 amino acids. CDR1 is SQVTM, CDR2 ANQGSEA, per germline. The chain's CDR3 is CSVDPLGGRHYGYTF. The CDR3 bases are TGCAGCGTTGACCCCCTCGGGGGGCGCCACTATGGCTACACCTTC.

V and J are TRBV29-1 and TRBJ2-5; D uncertain. The CDR3 runs 12 residues. The ends were cut back, 4 bases at V and 0 bases at J, with 6 bases in the middle. Per the germline V gene, CDR1 is SQVTM and CDR2 is ANQGSEA. This CDR3 is CSVAQDQETQYF. As DNA, the CDR3 is TGCAGCGTTGCCCAGGACCAAGAGACCCAGTACTTC.

The chain recombines TRBV20-1 with TRBJ2-1, with D possibly matching TRBD2 (5 bases). Germline CDR1 DFQATT, CDR2 SNEGSKA (reference sequence). The CDR3 is 11 residues long. The CDR3 reads CSEGTGDEQFF. DNA for the CDR3: TGCAGCGAAGGCACCGGGGATGAGCAGTTCTTC.

The chain carries TRBV6-4 and TRBJ1-4; D call uncertain. The CDR3 length is 14 residues. Trimming removed 6 bases from V and 0 bases from J, with 8 bases in between. CDR1 and CDR2 (germline): MRHNA, SNTAGT. The CDR3 DNA reads as TGTGCCAGCAGGACAAATACAACTAATGAAAAACTGTTTTTT. Translated, it gives CASRTNTTNEKLFF.

The V and J genes are TRBV5-8 and TRBJ2-7; the D is unclear. Trimming cost V 4 bases and J 4 bases, with 6 bases left between them. The CDR3 is 11 residues long. CDR1 and CDR2 from the germline V gene are SGHTS and YDEGEE. CDR3 nucleotides: TGTGCCAGCAGCCCCGTTTACGAGCAGTACTTC. Protein: CASSPVYEQYF.

A single count supports this clone. CDR3 residues: CASSSGPGGGELFF. For the CDR3, the DNA is TGTGCCAGCAGCTCAGGACCCGGGGGCGGGGAGCTGTTTTTT. This chain joins TRBV11-2 and TRBJ2-2, with D perhaps TRBD2 (6 bases). This CDR3 has 14 amino acids. Trimming took 4 bases from V and 7 from J, leaving 13 bases between them. Germline V gene sequence: CDR1 SGHAT, CDR2 FQNNGV.

This clone appeared once. The chain has TRBV5-6 and TRBJ2-1; 10 bases line up with TRBD2. The germline CDR1 and CDR2 sequences are SGHDT and YYEEEE. The trim removed 1 base at V and 7 bases at J, leaving 5 bases unmatched. This CDR3 is 15 amino acids long. The CDR3 nucleotides are TGTGCCAGCAGCTTGCTAGCGGGGGAGTTTAATGAGCAGTTCTTC. The encoded protein is CASSLLAGEFNEQFF. The full variable domain, rest sourced from reference TRBV5-6 and TRBJ2-1, is DAGVTQSPTHLIKTRGQQVTLRCSPKSGHDTVSWYQQALGQGPQFIFQYYEEEERQRGNFPDRFSGHQFPNYSSELNVNALLLGDSALYLCASSLLAGEFNEQFFGPGTRLTVL.

The chain uses TRBV29-1 and TRBJ1-1, with D unclear. The germline V and J ends were trimmed by 5 bases and 7 bases, with 11 bases remaining between them. The germline V gene encodes CDR1 SQVTM and CDR2 ANQGSEA. The CDR3 is 11 residues long. The CDR3 sequence: CSVRQAIEAFF. In DNA form, the CDR3 reads TGCAGCGTTCGCCAGGCCATTGAAGCTTTCTTT.

The chain joins TRBV7-2 to TRBJ2-5; possible D gene TRBD1, 6 bases. The CDR3 runs 14 residues. V was shortened by 4 bases and J by 3 bases, with 12 bases between the two germline ends. Germline V lookup: CDR1 SGHTA, CDR2 FQGNSA. The CDR3 nucleotides are TGTGCCAGCAGCTCAACGACAGGAAAAGAGACCCAGTACTTC. Its protein is CASSSTTGKETQYF.

The chain uses TRBV4-1 and TRBJ1-2, with D hard to call. The ends were cut back, 1 base at V and 0 bases at J, with 6 bases in the middle. The germline V gene has CDR1 MGHRA and CDR2 YSYEKL. This CDR3 contains 14 residues. CDR3 region: CASSQGRANYGYTF. The CDR3, as DNA: TGCGCCAGCAGCCAAGGTCGCGCTAACTATGGCTACACCTTC.

This sequence joins TRBV7-2 and TRBJ2-7, with 10 bases fitting TRBD1. CDR1 SGHTA and CDR2 FQGNSA come from the germline V gene. The CDR3 length is 15 residues. V lost 4 bases, J lost 5 bases, and 8 bases stayed unmatched. Here the CDR3 reads CASSSGTGVGHEQYF. Written as DNA, the CDR3 is TGTGCCAGCAGCTCCGGGACAGGGGTTGGCCACGAGCAGTACTTC.

The gene calls are TRBV19 and TRBJ1-1; 8 bases agree with TRBD1. J was trimmed by 2 bases and V by 5 bases; bases with no gene match: 4. The CDR3 is 14 amino acids. Per the germline V gene, CDR1 is LNHDA and CDR2 is SQIVND (reference sequence). The CDR3 sequence: CASSLGQVNTEAFF. DNA for the CDR3: TGTGCCAGTAGTCTGGGACAGGTCAACACTGAAGCTTTCTTT.